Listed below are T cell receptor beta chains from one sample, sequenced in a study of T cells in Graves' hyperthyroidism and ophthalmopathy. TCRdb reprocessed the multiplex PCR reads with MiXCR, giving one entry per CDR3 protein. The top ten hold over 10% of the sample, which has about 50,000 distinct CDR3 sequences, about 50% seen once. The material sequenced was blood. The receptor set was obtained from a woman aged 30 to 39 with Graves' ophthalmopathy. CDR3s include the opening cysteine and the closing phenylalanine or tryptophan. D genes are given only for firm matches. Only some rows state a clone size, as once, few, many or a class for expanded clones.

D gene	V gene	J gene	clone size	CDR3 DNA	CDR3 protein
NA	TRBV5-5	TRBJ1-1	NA	TGTGCCAGCAGCTGGGGACGAACTGAAGCTTTCTTT	CASSWGRTEAFF
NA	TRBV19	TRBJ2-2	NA	TGTGGCAGTAGTGTAGTTCACAACACCGGGGAGCTGTTTTTT	CGSSVVHNTGELFF
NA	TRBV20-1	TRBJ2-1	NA	TGCAGTGCTAGAGTGGCGGGTTACAATGAGCAGTTCTTC	CSARVAGYNEQFF
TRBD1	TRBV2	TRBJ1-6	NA	TGTGCCAGCAGTGGGGACAGGGGATATAATTCACCCCTCCACTTT	CASSGDRGYNSPLHF
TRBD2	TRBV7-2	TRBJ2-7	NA	TGTGCCAGCAGCTTGACTAGCGGGAGAAAGTCCGAGCAGTACTTC	CASSLTSGRKSEQYF
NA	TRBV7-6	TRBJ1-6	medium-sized	TGTGCCAGCAGCTTAGGGCAGAATAATTCACCCCTCCACTTT	CASSLGQNNSPLHF
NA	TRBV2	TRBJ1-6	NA	TGTGCCAGCAGCACGACTGGAGGGAACTATAATTCACCCCTCCACTTT	CASSTTGGNYNSPLHF
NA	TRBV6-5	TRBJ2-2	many	TGTGCCAGCAGCCCCTCCCGCCTTGCGAACACCGGGGAGCTGTTTTTT	CASSPSRLANTGELFF
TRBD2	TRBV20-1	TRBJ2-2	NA	TGCAGTGCTAGAGATCTAGCGGGAGACACCGGGGAGCTGTTTTTT	CSARDLAGDTGELFF
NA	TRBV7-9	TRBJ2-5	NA	NA	CASNQGTNTGELFFGETQYF
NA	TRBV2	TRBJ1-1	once	TGTGCCAGCAGTGGATTGACCGTGGGAACTGAAGCTTTCTTT	CASSGLTVGTEAFF
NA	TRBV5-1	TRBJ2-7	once	TGCGCCAGCAGCTCAACAGGGAGCCACTACGAGCAGTACTTC	CASSSTGSHYEQYF
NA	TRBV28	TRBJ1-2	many	TGTGCCAGCAGTCCGGGGAGTGACTCTAACTATGGCTACACCTTC	CASSPGSDSNYGYTF
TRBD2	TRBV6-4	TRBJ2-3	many	TGTGCCAGCAGTGAGTCCGGGACTACCGGCGGTACGCAGTATTTT	CASSESGTTGGTQYF
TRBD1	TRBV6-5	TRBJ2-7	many	TGTGCCAGCAGTTCGAATCGGGACAGCTACGAGCAGTACTTC	CASSSNRDSYEQYF
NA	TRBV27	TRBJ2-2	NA	TGTGCCAGCAGTTTATCCACTAACGCGCTGCCCACCGGGGAGCTGTTTTTT	CASSLSTNALPTGELFF
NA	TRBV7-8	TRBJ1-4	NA	TGTGCCAGCAGCTTAGTTTTAGGAGGGAAGAAGACGCTGTTTTTT	CASSLVLGGKKTLFF
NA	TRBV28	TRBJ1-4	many	TGTGCCAGCAGGGGGGAGGAAAAACTGTTTTTT	CASRGEEKLFF
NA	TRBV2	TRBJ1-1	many	TGTGCCAGCAGTGAATATCCGGCAGGGCAGGGGACTGAAGCTTTCTTT	CASSEYPAGQGTEAFF
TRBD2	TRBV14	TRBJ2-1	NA	TGTGCCAGCAGCCCCACGTGGGCACTAGCGGGAGGGGATGAGCAGTTCTTC	CASSPTWALAGGDEQFF
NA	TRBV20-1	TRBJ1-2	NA	TGCAGTGCTAGATTGAACACTGAAAACTATGGCTACACCTTC	CSARLNTENYGYTF
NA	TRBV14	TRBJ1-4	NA	TGTGCCAGCAGCAACCGTTGGGCGAGGGAAAAACTGTTTTTT	CASSNRWAREKLFF
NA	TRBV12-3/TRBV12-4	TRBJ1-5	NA	TGTGCCAGCAGTTTTGGGCAGTATAGCAATCAGCCCCGGCATTTT	CASSFGQYSNQPRHF
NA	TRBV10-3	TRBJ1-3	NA	TGTGCCATCAAGGACAGCGAGGGGGGAAACACCATATATTTT	CAIKDSEGGNTIYF
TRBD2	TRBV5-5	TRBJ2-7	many	TGTGCCAGCAGCTCCCGGGACTACTCCTACGAGCAGTACTTC	CASSSRDYSYEQYF
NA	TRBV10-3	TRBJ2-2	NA	TGTGCCATCAGCACTAGGAACGCCGGGGAGCTGTTTTTT	CAISTRNAGELFF
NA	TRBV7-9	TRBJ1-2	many	TGTGCCAGCAGCCGTGACGGGGGGGGATATGGCTACACCTTC	CASSRDGGGYGYTF
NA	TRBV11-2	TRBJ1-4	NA	TGTGCCAGCAGCTTAGCACTCGTAACTAATGAGAAACTGTTTTTT	CASSLALVTNEKLFF
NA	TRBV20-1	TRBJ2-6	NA	TGCAGTGCTACACCCCGGACACGACCGGTCGTCCTGACTTTC	CSATPRTRPVVLTF
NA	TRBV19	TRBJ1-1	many	TGTGCCAGTACCCTCGGACAACTGAACACTGAAGCTTTCTTT	CASTLGQLNTEAFF
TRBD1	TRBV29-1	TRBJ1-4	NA	TGCAGCTCTTGGACAGGGGGACAGAATAATGAAAAACTGTTTTTT	CSSWTGGQNNEKLFF
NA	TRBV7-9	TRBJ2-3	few	TGTGCCAGCAGCCCAGGGGGAGGAACAGATACGCAGTATTTT	CASSPGGGTDTQYF
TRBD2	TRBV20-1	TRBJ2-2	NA	TGCAGTGCTAGAGGGGCTAGCGGATACTGGGAGCTGTTTTTT	CSARGASGYWELFF
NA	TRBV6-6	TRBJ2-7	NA	TGTGCCAGCACCCCCGGGGGCGGGGAGCAGTACTTC	CASTPGGGEQYF
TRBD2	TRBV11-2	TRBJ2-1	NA	TGTGCCAGCAGCTTATTCGAGCGGGGTTACAACGAGCAGCTCTTC	CASSLFERGYNEQLF
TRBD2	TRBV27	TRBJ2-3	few	TGTGCCAGCAGTTCACTAAGACTAGCGGGAGGGGGAGATACGCAGTATTTT	CASSSLRLAGGGDTQYF
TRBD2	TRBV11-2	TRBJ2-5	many	TGTGCCAGCAGCTTTGGAGTCGCGGGAGGGGGGGAGACCCAGTACTTC	CASSFGVAGGGETQYF
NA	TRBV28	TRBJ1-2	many	TGTGCCAGCAGTTTAGGTTTCTCCGGCTATGGCTACACCTTC	CASSLGFSGYGYTF
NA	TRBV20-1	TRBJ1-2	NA	TGCAGTGCTAGTCGGGGGGGCTATGGCTACACCTTC	CSASRGGYGYTF
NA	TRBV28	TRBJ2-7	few	TGTGCCAGCAGTATGACTAGGGCGTACGAGCAGTACTTC	CASSMTRAYEQYF
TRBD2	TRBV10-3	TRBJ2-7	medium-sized	TGTGCCACCCAACTAGCGGGAGGGCCCTACGAGCAGTACTTC	CATQLAGGPYEQYF
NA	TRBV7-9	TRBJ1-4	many	TGTGCCAGCAGCTTTGACCGAACTAATGAAAAACTGTTTTTT	CASSFDRTNEKLFF
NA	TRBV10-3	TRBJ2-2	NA	TGTGCCATCAGTGTGTCAGGGGAGCTGTTTTTT	CAISVSGELFF
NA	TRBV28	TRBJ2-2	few	TGTGCGGTACAGGGTTGGGCCGGGGAGCTGTTTTTT	CAVQGWAGELFF
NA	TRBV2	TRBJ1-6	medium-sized	TGTGCCAGCAGTCCGAGCTATAATTCACCCCTCCACTTT	CASSPSYNSPLHF
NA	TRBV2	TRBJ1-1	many	TGTGCCAGCAGTTCGATGTCGCTGAACACTGAAGCTTTCTTT	CASSSMSLNTEAFF